This T cell receptor beta chain was documented in a study of human T cells and chemical hapten exposure. MiXCR, run by TCRdb on the RACE reads, gives a single entry per CDR3 protein. This table holds 300,000 to 450,000 distinct CDR3 sequences, approximately 5.1% found once. As to this clonotype: Its matching antigen is unknown.

The time point denotes: pre-sensitization, week 0. The treatment denotes: therapeutic diphenylcyclopropenone sensitization with weekly scalp DPC. Study findings and constraints: A positive correlation with patch test score was shown by PT1 expanded TCR counts.

The CDR3 extends over 19 amino acids. The V end was cut by 0 bases, the J end by 2 bases, with 19 bases between. Per germline, CDR1 LGHDT and CDR2 YNNKEL (reference sequence). The chain carries TRBV3-1 and TRBJ1-4; D is unclear. This TCR was recovered from a woman between 45 and 65 years old with alopecia areata. Some clones in this sample may be carry-over from other donors' samples. The source material was whole blood, sampled in connection with sensitization to the hapten diphenylcyclopropenone (DPC). The CDR3 nucleotides read TGTGCCAGCAGCCAAGATAGGCCGATTGCCCGGCAGACTAATGAAAAACTGTTTTTT. This encodes CASSQDRPIARQTNEKLFF.